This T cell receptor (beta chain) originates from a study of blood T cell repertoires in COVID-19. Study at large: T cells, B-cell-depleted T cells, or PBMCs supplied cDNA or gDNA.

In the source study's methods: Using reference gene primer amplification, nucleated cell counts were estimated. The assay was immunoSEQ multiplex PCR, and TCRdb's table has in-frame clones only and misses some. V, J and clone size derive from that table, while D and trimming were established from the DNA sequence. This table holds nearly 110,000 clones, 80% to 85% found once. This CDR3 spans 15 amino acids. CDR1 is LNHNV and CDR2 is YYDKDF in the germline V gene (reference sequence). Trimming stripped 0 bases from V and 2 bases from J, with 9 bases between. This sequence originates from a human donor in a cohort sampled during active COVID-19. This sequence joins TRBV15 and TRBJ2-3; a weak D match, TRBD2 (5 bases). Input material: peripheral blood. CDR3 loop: CATSRDGLLTDTQYF. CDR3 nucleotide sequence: TGTGCCACCAGCAGAGATGGACTCCTCACAGATACGCAGTATTTT.